The 22 T cell receptor beta chains given below trace back to one sample, sequenced in a study of shared clonotypes between healthy human individuals. Clones were sequenced by immunoSEQ multiplex PCR, and TCRdb holds only the in-frame ones, with some missing. The data contain about 2.3 million clones, 85% to 95% of them singletons. The sequencing sample was made of naive CD4+ T cells from PBMCs. Subset meaning: CD45RA+ positively selected. All receptors derive from a man aged 18 to 30 in good health. Some clones in this sample may be carry-over from other donors' samples.

The V gene is TRBV6-5, the J gene TRBJ2-5; 9 bases fit TRBD2. The J call may not be correct, given that the DNA end is closer to TRBJ2-7. The germline gives CDR1 MNHEY, CDR2 SVGAGI. The CDR3 extends over 16 amino acids. DNA for the CDR3: TGTGCCAGCAGTTACTCGAGGGCTAGCGGGGAATACGAGCAGTACTTC. Amino acids: CASSYSRASGEYEQYF.

The CDR3 region has the DNA TGTGCCAGCAGTGAAGGGGCAGGGCTGAGCAATCAGCCCCAGCATTTT. Its translation: CASSEGAGLSNQPQHF. The gene calls are TRBV2 and TRBJ1-5; D is possibly TRBD1 (5 bases). Trimming took off 1 base at V and 1 base at J, with 11 bases between the two ends. Germline-derived CDR1 and CDR2 are SNHLY and FYNNEI. CDR3 size: 16 residues.

The chain combines TRBV29-1 with TRBJ2-1; 7 bases align to TRBD2. Germline values: CDR1 SQVTM, CDR2 ANQGSEA. After removal of 3 bases from V and 9 bases from J, the junction contained 8 bases not matched to a gene. The CDR3 runs to 13 residues. CDR3 protein: CSVDVGRLGEQFF. In DNA form, the CDR3 reads TGCAGCGTTGACGTCGGGAGGTTAGGTGAGCAGTTCTTC.

The V gene is TRBV29-1, the J gene TRBJ1-3; 9 bases align to TRBD1. Germline-derived CDR1 and CDR2 are SQVTM and ANQGSEA. The CDR3 has 15 residues. J lost 0 bases, V lost 7 bases, and 7 bases had no gene match. The CDR3: CSARTGDFSGNTIYF. The CDR3 DNA reads TGCAGCGCCCGGACAGGGGACTTCTCTGGAAACACCATATATTTT.

V gene TRBV15 combines with J gene TRBJ1-5; D unresolved. The germline CDR1 and CDR2 sequences are LNHNV and YYDKDF (reference sequence). The CDR3 consists of 15 residues. Trimming pared 0 bases from V and 6 bases from J, leaving 12 bases between. CDR3: CATSREEGTGQPQHF. For the CDR3, the DNA is TGTGCCACCAGCAGAGAAGAAGGAACTGGTCAGCCCCAGCATTTT.

This chain joins TRBV5-4 and TRBJ2-2, with 7 nucleotides matching TRBD1. CDR1 is SGHNT and CDR2 is YYREEE in the germline V gene (reference sequence). This CDR3 has 16 amino acids. The V gene end was trimmed by 0 bases and the J gene end by 2 bases; junction bases not matched to a gene: 4. The CDR3 region is CASSLAGQSNTGELFF. The CDR3 DNA reads as TGTGCCAGCAGCTTGGCGGGACAGAGCAACACCGGGGAGCTGTTTTTT.

J is TRBJ1-4 and V is TRBV30, with D perhaps TRBD1 (5 bases). Germline V gives CDR1 GTSNPN, CDR2 SVGIG (reference sequence). The CDR3 spans 14 residues. V was clipped by 0 bases and J by 3 bases, with 8 bases between them. The CDR3 loop reads CAWSVGGANEKLFF. CDR3 nucleotides: TGTGCCTGGAGTGTGGGGGGAGCTAATGAAAAACTGTTTTTT.

As to this clone: The identical CDR3 is also encoded by other nucleotide sequences in the sample. The chain is built from TRBV5-1 and TRBJ2-3; D remains ambiguous. The germline V gene has CDR1 SGHRS and CDR2 YFSETQ. The CDR3 contains 14 residues. The V and J ends lost 0 bases and 4 bases respectively, with 9 bases between them. CDR3 bases: TGCGCCAGCAGCTTGGGGAGATTGGCAGATACGCAGTATTTT. It is translated as CASSLGRLADTQYF. The full variable domain, rest sourced from reference TRBV5-1 and TRBJ2-3, is KAGVTQTPRYLIKTRGQQVTLSCSPISGHRSVSWYQQTPGQGLQFLFEYFSETQRNKGNFPGRFSGRQFSNSRSEMNVSTLELGDSALYLCASSLGRLADTQYFGPGTRLTVL.

The chain has TRBV9 and TRBJ2-1; 7 nucleotides match TRBD2. With 2 bases clipped from V and 1 base from J, the junction kept 3 bases outside the gene matches. This CDR3 region has 15 residues. Germline V CDR1 and CDR2: SGDLS, YYNGEE. This CDR3 reads CASSVERDSYNEQFF. Written as DNA, the CDR3 is TGTGCCAGCAGCGTGGAGCGGGATTCCTACAATGAGCAGTTCTTC.

This rearrangement joins TRBV27 to TRBJ2-7; 8 positions agree with TRBD1. Trimming at V came to 5 bases and at J to 2 bases, leaving 11 bases not matched to a gene. Per germline, CDR1 MNHEY and CDR2 SMNVEV (reference sequence). The CDR3 extends over 16 amino acids. The DNA of the CDR3 is TGTGCCAGCAGTCCAGGTACCGGGACAGGCACCTACGAGCAGTACTTC. Residues: CASSPGTGTGTYEQYF.

This clone was found a few times. The chain employs TRBV4-1 and TRBJ1-1; D is ambiguous. Germline V gene data show CDR1 as MGHRA and CDR2 as YSYEKL. CDR3 size: 15 residues. V dropped 1 base and J dropped 1 base, with 10 bases sitting between them. CDR3 loop: CASSQVFMANTEAFF. The CDR3 coding sequence is TGCGCCAGCAGCCAAGTCTTCATGGCGAACACTGAAGCTTTCTTT.

The chain combines TRBV6-1 with TRBJ1-3, with a possible D match to TRBD1 (5 bases). Germline values: CDR1 MNHNS, CDR2 SASEGT. The germline V and J ends were trimmed by 1 base and 5 bases, with 9 bases remaining between them. The CDR3 loop spans 14 amino acids. The CDR3 region is CASSEGGTRNTIYF. The CDR3 nucleotides are TGTGCCAGCAGTGAAGGGGGCACCAGAAACACCATATATTTT.

The chain employs TRBV7-3 and TRBJ1-1, with a tentative D call TRBD1 (6 bases). The V and J ends lost 5 bases and 0 bases respectively, with 19 bases between them. The CDR3 contains 17 residues. Germline CDR1 and CDR2: SGHTA and FQGTGA. The CDR3 spells CASSPGDNKGLNTEAFF. CDR3 sequence (DNA): TGTGCCAGCAGCCCCGGGGACAACAAGGGGCTGAACACTGAAGCTTTCTTT.

The table lists this clone with a few counts. The genes are TRBV28 and TRBJ1-2; D is ambiguous. The CDR3 length is 15 residues. The V end lost 8 bases, the J end lost 4 bases, and 20 bases lay between the germline ends. Germline V gene lookup returns CDR1 MDHEN and CDR2 SYDVKM. This CDR3 reads CASGGGGPFPYGYTF. CDR3 in DNA: TGTGCCAGCGGAGGAGGAGGGCCCTTCCCCTATGGCTACACCTTC.

This chain connects TRBV4-1 to TRBJ2-7, with D perhaps matching TRBD1 or TRBD2 (6 bases each). The germline gives CDR1 MGHRA, CDR2 YSYEKL. The CDR3 extends over 16 amino acids. V lost 1 base to trimming and J lost 0 bases, with 13 bases between them. The CDR3 is CASSQGRGRASYEQYF. Here the CDR3 DNA reads TGCGCCAGCAGCCAAGGACGGGGGCGGGCCTCCTACGAGCAGTACTTC.

The chain links TRBV27 to TRBJ1-1; unclear D gene. Germline loops: CDR1 MNHEY, CDR2 SMNVEV (reference sequence). V was cut by 2 bases and J by 1 base, with 11 bases left in between. This CDR3 contains 15 residues. The CDR3 sequence: CASSLLPRGNTEAFF. The CDR3 DNA reads as TGTGCCAGCAGTTTACTGCCTCGCGGGAACACTGAAGCTTTCTTT.

V gene TRBV14 combines with J gene TRBJ2-1; D call uncertain. Germline lookup yields CDR1 SGHDN and CDR2 FVKESK. The germline V and J ends were trimmed by 6 bases and 4 bases, with 4 bases remaining between them. CDR3 size: 11 residues. The CDR3 DNA sequence: TGTGCCAGCAGTTATTACAATGAGCAGTTCTTC. Amino acid sequence: CASSYYNEQFF. Using reference TRBV14 and TRBJ2-1 for the parts outside the CDR3, the full variable domain is EAGVTQFPSHSVIEKGQTVTLRCDPISGHDNLYWYRRVMGKEIKFLLHFVKESKQDESGMPNNRFLAERTGGTYSTLKVQPAELEDSGVYFCASSYYNEQFFGPGTRLTVL.

The J gene is TRBJ1-5, the V gene TRBV7-2; D is ambiguous. Germline lookup yields CDR1 SGHTA and CDR2 FQGNSA. V was shortened by 5 bases and J by 14 bases, with 13 bases between the two germline ends. This CDR3 region has 11 residues. The CDR3 region is CASSLGSSKHF. The CDR3 DNA sequence: TGTGCCAGCAGCCTCGGGTCTTCCAAGCATTTT.

The V and J genes are TRBV18 and TRBJ2-3; 9 positions match TRBD2. The CDR3 length is 16 residues. The germline CDR1 and CDR2 sequences are KGHSH and LQKENI. The V segment lost 1 base and the J segment 0 bases; nucleotides outside the gene matches: 2. The CDR3 DNA reads TGTGCCAGCTCACCACGACTAGCGGAGAGCACAGATACGCAGTATTTT. As protein: CASSPRLAESTDTQYF. Filled out from reference TRBV18 and TRBJ2-3, the complete variable domain reads NAGVMQNPRHLVRRRGQEARLRCSPMKGHSHVYWYRQLPEEGLKFMVYLQKENIIDESGMPKERFSAEFPKEGPSILRIQQVVRGDSAAYFCASSPRLAESTDTQYFGPGTRLTVL.

This clone was counted only a few times. At the DNA level, this CDR3 is encoded by other sequences in the same sample as well. The V gene is TRBV29-1, the J gene TRBJ1-5; D gene ambiguous. Germline V gives CDR1 SQVTM, CDR2 ANQGSEA. The V end was cut by 4 bases, the J end by 1 base, with 5 bases between. The CDR3 extends over 12 amino acids. In DNA form, the CDR3 reads TGCAGCGTTGGTGGGAGCAATCAGCCCCAGCATTTT. This translates into CSVGGSNQPQHF.

The rearrangement links TRBV28 to TRBJ2-5; D may be TRBD2 (6 bases). From germline, CDR1 is MDHEN and CDR2 SYDVKM. V lost 4 bases and J lost 4, with 16 bases in between. The CDR3 totals 15 residues. For the CDR3, the DNA is TGTGCCAGCAGTTCGGCGGGAACTTCGGGAGAGACCCAGTACTTC. Residues: CASSSAGTSGETQYF.

V and J are TRBV23-1 and TRBJ2-7; weak D call: TRBD1 (5 bases). TRBV23-1 is an open reading frame whose function is uncertain. The CDR3 is 16 amino acids. Trimming left V 0 bases short and J 4 bases short, with 16 bases between. The CDR3 sequence is CASSQSWTSTLYEQYF. The DNA of the CDR3 is TGCGCCAGCAGTCAATCTTGGACATCGACCCTGTACGAGCAGTACTTC.